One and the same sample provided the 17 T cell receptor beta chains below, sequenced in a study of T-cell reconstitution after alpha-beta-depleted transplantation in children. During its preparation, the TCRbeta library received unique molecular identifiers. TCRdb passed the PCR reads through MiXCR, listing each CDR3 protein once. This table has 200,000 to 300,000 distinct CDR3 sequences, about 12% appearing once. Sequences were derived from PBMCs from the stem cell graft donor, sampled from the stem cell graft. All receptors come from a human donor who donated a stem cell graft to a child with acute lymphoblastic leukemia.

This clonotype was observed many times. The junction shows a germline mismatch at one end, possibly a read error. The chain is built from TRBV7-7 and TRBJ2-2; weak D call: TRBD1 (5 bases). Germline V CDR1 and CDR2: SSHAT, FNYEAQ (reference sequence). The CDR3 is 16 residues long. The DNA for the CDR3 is TGTGCTAGCAGCTTATGGAACAGGTTCTTCACCGGGGAGCTGTTTTTT. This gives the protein CASSLWNRFFTGELFF.

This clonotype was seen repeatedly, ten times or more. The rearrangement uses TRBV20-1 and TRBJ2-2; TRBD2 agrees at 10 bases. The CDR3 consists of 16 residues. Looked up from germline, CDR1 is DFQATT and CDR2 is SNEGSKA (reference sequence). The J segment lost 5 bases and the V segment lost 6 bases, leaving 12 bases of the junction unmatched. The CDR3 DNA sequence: TGCAGTGCGAGGGATAGCGGGAGGAGTGTTACCGGGGAGCTGTTTTTT. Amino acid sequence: CSARDSGRSVTGELFF.

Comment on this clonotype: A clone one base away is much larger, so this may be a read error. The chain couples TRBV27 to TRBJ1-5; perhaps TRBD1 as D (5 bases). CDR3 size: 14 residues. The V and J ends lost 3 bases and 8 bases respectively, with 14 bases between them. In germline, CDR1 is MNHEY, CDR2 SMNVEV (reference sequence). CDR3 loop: CASSFSGLGKPQHF. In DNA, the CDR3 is TGTGCCAGCAGTTTCTCGGGGCTGGGTAAGCCCCAGCATTTT.

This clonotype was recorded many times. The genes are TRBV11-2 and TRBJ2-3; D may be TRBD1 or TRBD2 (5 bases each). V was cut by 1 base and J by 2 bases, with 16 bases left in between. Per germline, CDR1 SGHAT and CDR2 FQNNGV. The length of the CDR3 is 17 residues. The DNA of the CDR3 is TGTGCCAGCAGCTTAGTCCCCTACGGGGACCCCACAGATACGCAGTATTTT. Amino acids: CASSLVPYGDPTDTQYF.

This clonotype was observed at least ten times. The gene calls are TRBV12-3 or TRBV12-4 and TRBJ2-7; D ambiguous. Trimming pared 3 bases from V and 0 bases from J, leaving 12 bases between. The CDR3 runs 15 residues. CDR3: CASSLDGQSSYEQYF. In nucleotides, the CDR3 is TGTGCCAGCAGTTTGGACGGGCAGAGCTCCTACGAGCAGTACTTC.

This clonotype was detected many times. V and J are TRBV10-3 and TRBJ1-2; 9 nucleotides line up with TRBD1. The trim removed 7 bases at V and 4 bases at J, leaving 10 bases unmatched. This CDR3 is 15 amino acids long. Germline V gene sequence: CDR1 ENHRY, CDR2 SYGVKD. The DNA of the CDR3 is TGTGCCATCAACCAAGGGACAGGGCTTTCCTATGGCTACACCTTC. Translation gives CAINQGTGLSYGYTF.

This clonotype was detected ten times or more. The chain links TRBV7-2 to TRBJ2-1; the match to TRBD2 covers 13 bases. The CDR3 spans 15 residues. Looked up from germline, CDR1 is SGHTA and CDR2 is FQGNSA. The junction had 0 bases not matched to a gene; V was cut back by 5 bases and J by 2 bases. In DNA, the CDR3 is TGTGCCAGCAGCACTAGCGGGGGGGCCTACAATGAGCAGTTCTTC. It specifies CASSTSGGAYNEQFF.

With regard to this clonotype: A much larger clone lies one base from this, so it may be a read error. The CDR3 DNA reads TGTGCCAGCAGCTTGGCTCTGGCGAATCAGCTCCAGCATTTT. Its protein is CASSLALANQLQHF. V usage is TRBV5-5 and J usage is TRBJ1-5; D is undetermined. The CDR3 is made up of 14 amino acids. Germline CDR1 and CDR2: SGHKS and YYEKEE (reference sequence).

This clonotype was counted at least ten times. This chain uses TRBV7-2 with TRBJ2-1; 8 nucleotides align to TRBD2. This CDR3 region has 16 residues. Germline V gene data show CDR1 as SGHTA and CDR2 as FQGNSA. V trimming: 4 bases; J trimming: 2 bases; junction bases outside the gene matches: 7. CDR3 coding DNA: TGTGCCAGCAGCTCCAAGCGGGGGAAAGCCTACAATGAGCAGTTCTTC. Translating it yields CASSSKRGKAYNEQFF.

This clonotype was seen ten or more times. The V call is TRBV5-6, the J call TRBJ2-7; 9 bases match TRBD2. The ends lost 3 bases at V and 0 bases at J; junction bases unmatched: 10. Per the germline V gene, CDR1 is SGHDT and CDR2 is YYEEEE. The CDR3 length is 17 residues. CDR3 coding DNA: TGTGCCAGCAGCTCGGAGGATAGCGGGAGCGTCTCCTACGAGCAGTACTTC. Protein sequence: CASSSEDSGSVSYEQYF.

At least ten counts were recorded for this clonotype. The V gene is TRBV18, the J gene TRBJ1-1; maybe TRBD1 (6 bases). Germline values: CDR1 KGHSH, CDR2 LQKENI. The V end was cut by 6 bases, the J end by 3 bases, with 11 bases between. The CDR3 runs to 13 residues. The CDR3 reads CASSGQSDTEAFF. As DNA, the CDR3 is TGTGCCAGCTCCGGACAGTCAGACACTGAAGCTTTCTTT.

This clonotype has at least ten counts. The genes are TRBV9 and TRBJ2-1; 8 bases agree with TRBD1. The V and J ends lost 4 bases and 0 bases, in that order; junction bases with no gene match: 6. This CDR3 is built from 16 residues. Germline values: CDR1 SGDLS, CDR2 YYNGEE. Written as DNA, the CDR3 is TGTGCCAGCAGCTTCCAGGGGACAGGCTCCTACAATGAGCAGTTCTTC. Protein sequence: CASSFQGTGSYNEQFF. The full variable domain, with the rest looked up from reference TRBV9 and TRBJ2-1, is DSGVTQTPKHLITATGQRVTLRCSPRSGDLSVYWYQQSLDQGLQFLIQYYNGEERAKGNILERFSAQQFPDLHSELNLSSLELGDSALYFCASSFQGTGSYNEQFFGPGTRLTVL.

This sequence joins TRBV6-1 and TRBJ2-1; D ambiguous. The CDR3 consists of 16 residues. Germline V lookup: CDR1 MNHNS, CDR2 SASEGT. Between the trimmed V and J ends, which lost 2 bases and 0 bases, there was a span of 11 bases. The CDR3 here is CASSERGSLSYNEQFF. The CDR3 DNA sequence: TGTGCCAGCAGTGAACGCGGTAGTCTCTCCTACAATGAGCAGTTCTTC.

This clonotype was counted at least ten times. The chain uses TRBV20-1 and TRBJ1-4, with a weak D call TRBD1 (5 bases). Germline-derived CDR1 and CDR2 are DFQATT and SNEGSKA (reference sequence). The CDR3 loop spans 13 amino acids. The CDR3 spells CSYPGVNGEKLFF. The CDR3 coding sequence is TGCAGCTACCCGGGGGTAAATGGTGAAAAACTGTTTTTT.

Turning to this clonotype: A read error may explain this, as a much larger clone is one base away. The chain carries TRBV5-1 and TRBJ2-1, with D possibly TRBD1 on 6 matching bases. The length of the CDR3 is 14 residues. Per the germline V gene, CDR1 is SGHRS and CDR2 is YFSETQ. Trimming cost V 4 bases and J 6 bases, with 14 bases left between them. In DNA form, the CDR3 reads TGCGCCAGCAGCCTGATAGGGGGTGGCAATGAGCAGTTCTTC. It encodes CASSLIGGGNEQFF.

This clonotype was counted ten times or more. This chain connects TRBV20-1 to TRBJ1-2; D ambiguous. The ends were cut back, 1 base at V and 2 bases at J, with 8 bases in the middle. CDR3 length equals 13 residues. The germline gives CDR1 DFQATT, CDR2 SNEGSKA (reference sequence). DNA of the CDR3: TGCAGTGCTAGAGCCGGACGGAACTATGGCTACACCTTC. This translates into CSARAGRNYGYTF.

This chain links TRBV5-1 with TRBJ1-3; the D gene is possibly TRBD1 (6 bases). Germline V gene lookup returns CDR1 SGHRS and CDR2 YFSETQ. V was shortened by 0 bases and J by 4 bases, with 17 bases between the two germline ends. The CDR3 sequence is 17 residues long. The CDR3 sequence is CASSLVQGATAGNTIYF. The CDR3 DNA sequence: TGCGCCAGCAGCTTGGTACAGGGCGCGACCGCGGGAAACACCATATATTTT.